This T cell receptor (beta chain) was sequenced during a study of regulatory T cells in long-lasting Graves disease. Study outcomes and limitations: Persistent-disease Graves' patients showed less TCR diversity than new cases.

Time point indicated: newly diagnosed GD, antithyroid drugs for less than 3 months. PBMCs were the source of the RNA used for TCR sequencing. The peripheral blood volume drawn was around 10 milliliters, and it was collected into EDTA tubes. Libraries of TCR beta came from iRepertoire HTBI primers plus Arm-PCR of CDR3 regions. TCRdb recomputed calls from the multiplex PCR reads with MiXCR, one row per CDR3 protein. The sample yields some 370,000 distinct CDR3 sequences, 10% to 15% seen once. This clonotype occurred many times. Its specificity is unknown. The V segment lost 5 bases and the J segment 6 bases; nucleotides outside the gene matches: 6. This CDR3 has 15 amino acids. Germline V gene data show CDR1 as SNHLY and CDR2 as FYNNEI. These data also formed part of another study, on T cells in Graves' hyperthyroidism and ophthalmopathy. From that second work: Clinical symptoms, serum thyroxine and TRAb, thyroid ultrasound and orbital computed tomography were used for the diagnoses. Model-based prediction identified ophthalmopathy a median approximately 6.2 months prior to its onset.

This chain connects TRBV2 to TRBJ2-2; TRBD2 agrees at 10 bases. This clonotype originated in a woman under 30 with Graves disease. Sequenced here: peripheral blood mononuclear cells (PBMCs), sampled at new diagnosis, from a patient treated with antithyroid drugs. The CDR3 region is CASSQSGGGAGELFF. DNA of the CDR3: TGTGCCAGCAGTCAAAGCGGGGGGGGGGCCGGGGAGCTGTTTTTT.